Here is one TCR beta chain with its context. The junction had 8 bases not matched to a gene; V was cut back by 2 bases and J by 9 bases. Germline loops: CDR1 SGDLS, CDR2 YYNGEE. This CDR3 contains 16 residues. The PCR contained 60 Vbeta and 13 Jbeta primers. The repertoire was sequenced with immunoSEQ multiplex PCR; TCRdb's copy has only in-frame clones and lacks some. The table includes around 200,000 clones, about 80% detected once. This sample was taken from a study of cytomegalovirus exposure and HLA in healthy donors. This TCR was recovered from a man younger than 35 in good health and CMV-seronegative. V is TRBV9 and J is TRBJ1-6; 10 nucleotides agree with TRBD1. Sequenced input: PBMCs. CDR3 coding DNA: TGTGCCAGCAGCGTCAGCGACAGGGGGCGAGGTTCACCCCTCCACTTT. Its translation: CASSVSDRGRGSPLHF.